This T cell receptor (beta chain) was sequenced for a study of robustness of blood B and T cell sequencing (dated by TCRdb to about 2018). At the level of the whole study: The study aimed to determine how much peripheral blood is needed to reliably characterize an individual's TCRbeta and IgG repertoires. Each of the ten or so independently drawn blood samples had its TCRbeta and IgG repertoires measured. For technical replicates, two replicate TCRbeta cDNA libraries were prepared from one shared RNA pool that came from a single 10 ml draw.

With respect to this clonotype: Its antigen is unknown. No base quality information exists; no much larger clone differs at one position.

The library relied on PCR. Sequencing was performed on an Illumina MiSeq. Synthesis of cDNA relied on SMARTScribe reverse transcriptase together with a 5' template-switch oligo that added a universal priming site. The template-switch oligo carried a 12-nucleotide random unique molecular identifier (UMI) that tagged each cDNA molecule. During reverse transcription, chain-specific reverse primers targeted TCRbeta transcripts. Uracil DNA glycosylase treatment was used to remove residual template-switch adapters, and a Qiagen MinElute kit was used to purify the cDNA. For the first PCR, KAPA HiFi HotStart ReadyMix was used for around 25 cycles, with amplification split across four 50 ul reactions containing step-out primers. Before any further amplification, the products of the first-round PCR were gel-purified. Illumina Nextera adapters were added in a second approximately 8-cycle PCR, after which libraries were purified and pooled. For each TCRbeta molecule, the UMI barcode was captured by a 50-nucleotide 5' read. Per the authors' processing: Reads were grouped by UMI into consensus reads using the MIGEC toolkit. Forward and reverse consensus reads were merged with PEAR to produce final reads. A custom decontamination script removed identical UMI-sequence pairs shared across libraries, treating them as cross-sample contamination. V(D)J assignment and CDR3 extraction were performed with MIGMAP, a wrapper around IgBLAST. TCR clonotypes were defined by identical V gene, J gene and CDR3 amino acid sequence; CDR1 and CDR2 were not sequenced. TCRdb reran the public reads through fastp at Q25 and MiXCR, keeping productive beta chains. All rows with the same CDR3 protein become a single entry with the most common DNA and genes. The V and J calls here are based on TCRdb, not the publication. Counted in this sample were over 1,500 distinct CDR3 sequences; 56% of them appeared once. The top ten constitute about 41% of the sample.

Points the paper makes about the study in general: Evidence of cross-contamination, likely from batch processing, showed up in one pair of TCRbeta libraries, so the UMI-sequence pairs shared by that pair of libraries were removed. The 1,000 most abundant TCRbeta clonotypes from the pooled draws were found in every single 10 ml sample. The TCRbeta rarefaction curves did not fully level off, which suggests either under-sequencing or many low-abundance clonotypes. Coverage of the top 10,000 TCRbeta clonotypes approached saturation when 3 or 4 tubes (about 27-40 ml blood) were combined. When technical replicate libraries were compared, 90% to 95% of the top 10,000 TCRbeta clonotypes in one library also turned up in the other. Immediate fractionation was required for EDTA tubes, so the use of EDTA tubes in multi-site collections was limited. Pooling tubes did not make the overlap of rare TCRbeta clonotypes any better, which implies that much larger blood volumes would be needed to capture those rare clonotypes.

V is cut by 2 bases and J by 4 bases, and the space between the germline ends is 11 bases. The CDR3 covers 13 residues, taking in both the cysteine and the phenylalanine. The kept DNA is CDR3 alone, 39 bases in frame from the first base. CDR1 GTSNPN and CDR2 SVGIG were looked up in the germline V gene (reference sequence). TCRbeta repertoires were measured from mRNA instead of genomic DNA, an approach that captures expressed receptors. Without cell sorting, buffy coat leukocytes were collected into Trizol, and RNA was extracted using the Direct-zol RNA MiniPrep Plus kit. EDTA blood tubes were centrifuged immediately at 4°C to separate plasma, buffy coat and red blood cells.

This receptor was identified in a human donor in good health. The sample consisted of peripheral blood. The rearrangement combines TRBV30 with TRBJ1-1, with the D gene too uncertain to name. Read as DNA, the sequence is TGTGCCTGGAGTACCGGAACGGCCACTGAAGCTTTCTTT. Translated, this is CAWSTGTATEAFF.